This T cell receptor beta chain was sequenced for a study of identical twins. Trimming cost V 0 bases and J 6 bases; bases outside gene matches: 3. Germline V gives CDR1 SGHRS, CDR2 YFSETQ. CDR3 length: 14 residues. TCRdb passed the 5' RACE reads through MiXCR, listing each CDR3 protein once. The sample gives more than 1.5 million distinct CDR3 sequences, under 35% of which show up once; more than 0.25% is in the top ten. About this clonotype: The CDR3 does not end in the conserved phenylalanine or tryptophan, so this is likely a read error.

The receptor's source is a newborn girl in good health. The source material was cord blood. This sequence joins TRBV5-1 and TRBJ2-1; 7 bases map to TRBD2. Here the CDR3 reads CASSLASGFNEQFY. Written as DNA, the CDR3 is TGCGCCAGCAGCTTGGCTAGCGGATTCAATGAGCAGTTCTAC.